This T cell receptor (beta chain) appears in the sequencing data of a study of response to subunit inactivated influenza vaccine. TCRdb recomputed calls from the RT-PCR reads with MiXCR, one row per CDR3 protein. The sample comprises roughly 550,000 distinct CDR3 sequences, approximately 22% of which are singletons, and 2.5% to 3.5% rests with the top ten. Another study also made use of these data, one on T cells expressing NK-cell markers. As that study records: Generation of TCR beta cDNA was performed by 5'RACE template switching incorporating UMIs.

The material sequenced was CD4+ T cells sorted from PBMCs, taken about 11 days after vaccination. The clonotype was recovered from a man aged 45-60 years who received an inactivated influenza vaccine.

In nucleotides, the CDR3 is TGTGCCATCTCAAGTGCAGGCACAGATACGCAGTATTTT. Encoded protein: CAISSAGTDTQYF. J is TRBJ2-3 and V is TRBV10-3; D is undetermined. Trimming shortened V by 8 bases and J by 1 base, and 10 bases separated the two germline ends. This CDR3 comprises 13 residues. CDR1 is ENHRY, CDR2 SYGVKD, per germline.